Each of the 7 T cell receptor beta chains below was sequenced from the same sample in a study of cytomegalovirus exposure and HLA in healthy donors. Vbeta (60) and Jbeta (13) primers were used in the PCR. Here immunoSEQ multiplex PCR was the method, and the copy in TCRdb shows in-frame clones only, minus some. Among about 110,000 clones listed, 15% were seen once. The sequenced sample was PBMCs. These receptors were collected from a woman between 18 and 29 years old in good health and CMV-seronegative.

The rearrangement uses TRBV6-6 and TRBJ2-5; 7 nucleotides match TRBD2. Germline lookup yields CDR1 MNHNY and CDR2 SVGAGI (reference sequence). The J segment lost 5 bases and the V segment lost 6 bases, leaving 9 bases of the junction unmatched. CDR3 size: 14 residues. CDR3 sequence reads: CASRGGREFETQYF. CDR3 bases: TGTGCCAGCAGGGGCGGGAGAGAGTTCGAGACCCAGTACTTC.

The chain links TRBV7-9 to TRBJ2-1, with TRBD2 matching over 10 bases. This CDR3 has 18 amino acids. Germline lookup yields CDR1 SEHNR and CDR2 FQNEAQ (reference sequence). V was clipped by 3 bases and J by 9 bases; unmatched bases: 17. CDR3 in amino acids: CASSFIRLAGPPASEQFF. The CDR3 coding sequence is TGTGCCAGCAGCTTCATCCGACTAGCGGGCCCGCCGGCTAGTGAGCAGTTCTTC. Full variable domain (rest looked up from reference TRBV7-9 and TRBJ2-1): DTGVSQNPRHKITKRGQNVTFRCDPISEHNRLYWYRQTLGQGPEFLTYFQNEAQLEKSRLLSDRFSAERPKGSFSTLEIQRTEQGDSAMYLCASSFIRLAGPPASEQFFGPGTRLTVL.

There are a few counts of this clone. The chain employs TRBV15 and TRBJ2-1; 7 bases map to TRBD1. V dropped 1 base and J dropped 15; count of bases not matched to a gene: 6. This CDR3 contains 12 residues. From germline, CDR1 is LNHNV and CDR2 YYDKDF (reference sequence). CDR3 nucleotides: TGTGCCACCAGCAGAGGACAGGGAGAGAGGTTCTTC. It yields the protein CATSRGQGERFF.

The chain couples TRBV9 to TRBJ1-3; D may be TRBD1 (5 bases). CDR1 is SGDLS and CDR2 is YYNGEE in the germline V gene. This CDR3 has 15 amino acids. V lost 5 bases and J 5 bases, leaving 17 bases between the germline ends. CDR3 sequence: CASRPELTVRNTIYF. The CDR3 DNA sequence: TGTGCCAGCAGACCCGAGCTGACAGTTAGAAACACCATATATTTT.

This sequence joins TRBV28 and TRBJ2-2; D remains ambiguous. Germline-derived CDR1 and CDR2 are MDHEN and SYDVKM. Trimming took 0 bases from V and 6 from J, leaving 17 bases between them. The CDR3 covers 17 residues. CDR3 sequence (DNA): TGTGCCAGCAGTTTATGGCGGAGAACACGTTTCCCCGGGGAGCTGTTTTTT. Its translation is CASSLWRRTRFPGELFF. The variable domain in full, completed from reference TRBV28 and TRBJ2-2, reads DVKVTQSSRYLVKRTGEKVFLECVQDMDHENMFWYRQDPGLGLRLIYFSYDVKMKEKGDIPEGYSVSREKKERFSLILESASTNQTSMYLCASSLWRRTRFPGELFFGEGSRLTVL.

This chain connects TRBV6-1 to TRBJ1-5; D is possibly TRBD1 (6 bases). The V and J ends lost 6 bases and 0 bases respectively, with 12 bases between them. Germline CDR1 reads MNHNS; CDR2 reads SASEGT. The CDR3 consists of 15 residues. The CDR3 coding sequence is TGTGCCAGCAGGAGCGGGACATTTAGCAATCAGCCCCAGCATTTT. This encodes CASRSGTFSNQPQHF.

This rearrangement joins TRBV30 to TRBJ2-1, with TRBD2 identical over 7 bases. Germline CDR1 GTSNPN, CDR2 SVGIG (reference sequence). The CDR3 consists of 14 residues. V was clipped by 0 bases and J by 7 bases; unmatched bases: 6. This chain's CDR3 is CAWSVRLATNEQFF. The CDR3, as DNA: TGTGCCTGGAGTGTACGACTAGCTACTAATGAGCAGTTCTTC.